Below, 15 T cell receptor beta chains from the same sample are listed, as sequenced in a study of PD-1 blockade in classical Hodgkin lymphoma. Time point described: cycle 4 day 1 (C4D1), after around six weeks of nivolumab. Each of the patients experienced relapse following autologous stem cell transplantation, and their brentuximab vedotin exposure differed. Profiling relied on immunoSEQ multiplex PCR, and the TCRdb table lists in-frame clones only, not all of them. The sample lists roughly 50,000 clones, 90% seen once, with approximately 15% in the top ten. Specimen: peripheral blood mononuclear cells (PBMCs), collected before the fourth cycle of nivolumab. The receptors were gathered from a human donor with classical Hodgkin lymphoma.

The chain employs TRBV23-1 and TRBJ2-1; no clear D gene. TRBV23-1 belongs to the ORF category, with a function that is uncertain. Trimming stripped 8 bases from V and 2 bases from J, with 16 bases between. The CDR3 spans 15 residues. CDR3 coding DNA: TGCGCCAGCCGACCAGGTGGGTTTCCCTACAATGAGCAGTTCTTC. Encoded protein: CASRPGGFPYNEQFF.

V usage is TRBV27 and J usage is TRBJ2-7; weak D call: TRBD1 (6 bases). This CDR3 is built from 13 residues. V was trimmed by 2 bases and J by 3 bases, leaving 8 bases between them. Germline V gives CDR1 MNHEY, CDR2 SMNVEV (reference sequence). CDR3 DNA sequence: TGTGCCAGCAGTTTAGGGGGCGGCTACGAGCAGTACTTC. Translating it yields CASSLGGGYEQYF.

The chain is built from TRBV12-2 and TRBJ2-3; TRBD2 is the table's D call and was not checked against the DNA. TRBV12-2 counts as a pseudogene. The CDR3 spans 19 residues. The CDR3 here is CASRLAGTSELPFTDTQYF. The CDR3 DNA follows: TGTGCAAGTCGCTTAGCCGGGACTAGCGAGCTTCCCTTCACAGATACGCAGTATTTT.

The rearrangement joins TRBV27 to TRBJ2-5, with D hard to call. The V gene lost 6 bases and the J gene lost 7 bases, with 18 bases spanning the gap. The CDR3 sequence is 14 residues long. Germline-derived CDR1 and CDR2 are MNHEY and SMNVEV (reference sequence). This CDR3 is CASSLMKGYVTQYF. The DNA for the CDR3 is TGTGCCAGCAGCCTAATGAAGGGTTACGTGACCCAGTACTTC.

The chain has TRBV18 and TRBJ2-7; 11 nucleotides align to TRBD2. The CDR3 covers 14 residues. V lost 5 bases, J lost 3 bases, and 3 bases stayed unmatched. Germline V gives CDR1 KGHSH, CDR2 LQKENI. As DNA, the CDR3 is TGTGCCAGCTCAAAAGGGACTAGCGGCTACGAGCAGTACTTC. Encoded protein: CASSKGTSGYEQYF.

This clone was counted only a few times. The chain joins TRBV11-3 to TRBJ1-4, with D maybe TRBD1 (5 bases). Trimming shortened V by 1 base and J by 4 bases, and 7 bases separated the two germline ends. The CDR3 is made up of 14 amino acids. CDR1 and CDR2 (germline): SGHNT, YENEEA. This CDR3 is CASSLGGNNEKLFF. CDR3 DNA: TGTGCCAGCAGCTTAGGGGGGAATAATGAAAAACTGTTTTTT.

This chain joins TRBV4-2 and TRBJ1-2; 12 bases match TRBD1. The CDR3 extends over 17 amino acids. V lost 3 bases and J lost 8; bases outside the gene matches: 13. Germline CDR1 and CDR2: LGHNA and YNFKEQ. The CDR3 bases are TGTGCCAGCAGCCATGTTTCACTCGGGACAGGGGGCTGGGGCTACACCTTC. Its translation: CASSHVSLGTGGWGYTF.

This clone was seen a single time. The rearrangement joins TRBV5-4 to TRBJ2-3, with D perhaps TRBD2 (5 bases). Deletions cut 6 bases from V and 5 bases from J, with 13 bases between. The CDR3 consists of 13 residues. Germline assignment: CDR1 SGHNT and CDR2 YYREEE (reference sequence). CDR3 nucleotide sequence: TGTGCCAGCACCCGAGGGCAGTTAGATACGCAGTATTTT. Its protein is CASTRGQLDTQYF.

This chain uses TRBV7-9 with TRBJ1-4; weak D call: TRBD1 (5 bases). The germline gives CDR1 SEHNR, CDR2 FQNEAQ (reference sequence). The CDR3 loop spans 16 amino acids. V lost 4 bases, J lost 4 bases, and 16 bases lay in between. Here the CDR3 reads CASSSPSTGLNEKLFF. The CDR3 nucleotides are TGTGCCAGCAGCTCCCCCTCCACAGGCCTTAATGAAAAACTGTTTTTT.

The chain employs TRBV28 and TRBJ1-1; D gene unclear. This CDR3 has 13 amino acids. The V end lost 2 bases, the J end lost 3 bases, and 7 bases lay between the germline ends. Germline values: CDR1 MDHEN, CDR2 SYDVKM. CDR3 residues: CASSLSAYTEAFF. In DNA form, the CDR3 reads TGTGCCAGCAGTTTAAGCGCGTACACTGAAGCTTTCTTT.

In this sample, this clone turned up a few times. The genes are TRBV6-1 and TRBJ1-2; D may be TRBD1 (5 bases). The CDR3 length is 14 residues. Germline-derived CDR1 and CDR2 are MNHNS and SASEGT. V lost 4 bases and J lost 7, with 16 bases in between. The CDR3 region has the DNA TGTGCCAGCAGTGCCACTATTGGGACGCGTGGCTACACCTTC. It yields the protein CASSATIGTRGYTF.

The chain employs TRBV14 and TRBJ2-6, with D unresolved. This CDR3 is 16 amino acids long. CDR1 and CDR2 (germline): SGHDN, FVKESK. Trimming removed 3 bases at V and 0 bases at J, with 9 bases between. The CDR3 DNA is TGTGCCAGCAGCCAGGGCTTAACCTCTGGGGCCAACGTCCTGACTTTC. Translation: CASSQGLTSGANVLTF.

This clone was counted a few times. The V call is TRBV5-1, the J call TRBJ1-1; D gene uncertain. V was shortened by 4 bases and J by 1 base, with 8 bases between the two germline ends. CDR3 size: 13 residues. Germline assignment: CDR1 SGHRS and CDR2 YFSETQ. CDR3 loop: CASSPGTNTEAFF. The CDR3 DNA sequence: TGCGCCAGCAGCCCCGGCACGAACACTGAAGCTTTCTTT.

The chain joins TRBV7-9 to TRBJ2-3; D may be TRBD2 (6 bases). Germline assignment: CDR1 SEHNR and CDR2 FQNEAQ (reference sequence). This CDR3 is built from 15 residues. The V gene lost 2 bases and the J gene lost 6 bases, with 15 bases spanning the gap. The CDR3 DNA is TGTGCCAGCAGCTTATTAGCCGGGAGTAGGGATACGCAGTATTTT. Protein product: CASSLLAGSRDTQYF.

The rearrangement uses TRBV18 and TRBJ2-5, with D maybe TRBD1 (5 bases). This CDR3 comprises 16 residues. V was trimmed by 0 bases and J by 1 base, leaving 12 bases between them. In germline, CDR1 is KGHSH, CDR2 LQKENI. The CDR3 coding sequence is TGTGCCAGCTCACCACCGAGCCAGGGCACCCAAGAGACCCAGTACTTC. Its protein product is CASSPPSQGTQETQYF.